This passage covers 22 T cell receptor beta chains from one sample sequenced in a study of T cell responses to AZD1222 COVID-19 vaccine. Sequencing was performed with immunoSEQ multiplex PCR; in TCRdb, only in-frame clones are kept and a portion is missing. Here the sample spans about 92,000 clones, almost 90% being singletons. The sample was peripheral blood, taken on day 0 of AZD1222 vaccination. The receptors stem from an adult in good health.

This clone occurred once. This chain connects TRBV7-6 to TRBJ2-7; 14 bases match TRBD2. This CDR3 comprises 17 residues. From germline, CDR1 is SGHVS and CDR2 FNYEAQ. With 5 bases clipped from V and 0 bases from J, the junction kept 6 bases outside the gene matches. CDR3 DNA sequence: TGTGCCAGCAGCCAGGGACTAGCGGGAGCTTCCTCCTACGAGCAGTACTTC. Translation gives CASSQGLAGASSYEQYF.

The chain couples TRBV18 to TRBJ2-3, with 11 bases aligning to TRBD1. With 3 bases clipped from V and 3 bases from J, the junction kept 5 bases outside the gene matches. CDR1 KGHSH and CDR2 LQKENI come from the germline V gene. CDR3 length: 16 amino acids. CDR3 DNA: TGTGCCAGCTCACCGACGGGGACAGGGGGAACAGATACGCAGTATTTT. This translates into CASSPTGTGGTDTQYF.

The CDR3 region has the DNA TGTGCCAGCACCCTGAGCACCGGGCCCTACGAGCAGTACTTC. The encoded protein is CASTLSTGPYEQYF. J is TRBJ2-7 and V is TRBV6-5; D gene ambiguous. The CDR3 contains 14 residues. Trimming removed 7 bases at V and 2 bases at J, with 15 bases between. Germline V gives CDR1 MNHEY, CDR2 SVGAGI.

The chain uses TRBV6-5 and TRBJ2-1; 9 bases fit TRBD1. This CDR3 region has 15 residues. With 5 bases clipped from V and 8 bases from J, the junction kept 10 bases outside the gene matches. Per germline, CDR1 MNHEY and CDR2 SVGAGI. CDR3 DNA: TGTGCCAGCAGTCTCCCGGGACAGGGTACCCATGAGCAGTTCTTC. Translating it yields CASSLPGQGTHEQFF.

The chain carries TRBV27 and TRBJ1-2; D perhaps matches TRBD1 (5 bases). The V gene's germline CDR1 is MNHEY and CDR2 SMNVEV (reference sequence). The CDR3 covers 15 residues. The V gene lost 2 bases and the J gene lost 0 bases, with 10 bases spanning the gap. The CDR3, as DNA: TGTGCCAGCAGTTTAGCCGGGACCTCTAACTATGGCTACACCTTC. Protein product: CASSLAGTSNYGYTF.

The V and J genes are TRBV6-6 and TRBJ2-5; 8 positions agree with TRBD1. With 4 bases clipped from V and 7 bases from J, the junction kept 5 bases outside the gene matches. CDR1 is MNHNY and CDR2 is SVGAGI in the germline V gene (reference sequence). The length of the CDR3 is 13 residues. The CDR3 region has the DNA TGTGCCAGCAGTTCGACAGGGGTGGGGACCCAGTACTTC. Its protein is CASSSTGVGTQYF.

The rearrangement joins TRBV28 to TRBJ1-1; no definite D call. The ends were cut back, 8 bases at V and 3 bases at J, with 19 bases in the middle. The length of the CDR3 is 15 residues. Germline loops: CDR1 MDHEN, CDR2 SYDVKM. The CDR3 is CASHAMLRAYTEAFF. The CDR3 region has the DNA TGTGCCAGCCATGCAATGTTGAGAGCTTACACTGAAGCTTTCTTT.

The rearrangement links TRBV5-4 to TRBJ2-7; TRBD1 is a possible D gene (6 bases). Germline V CDR1 and CDR2: SGHNT, YYREEE (reference sequence). This CDR3 is built from 13 residues. The V end lost 4 bases, the J end lost 6 bases, and 14 bases lay between the germline ends. The CDR3 DNA is TGTGCCAGCAGCCAACAGGGTAGTCGCGAGCAGTACTTC. Translation: CASSQQGSREQYF.

The gene calls are TRBV19 and TRBJ2-1; D gene uncertain. Per the germline V gene, CDR1 is LNHDA and CDR2 is SQIVND (reference sequence). V shed 4 bases and J shed 8 bases, with 12 bases lying between them. The CDR3 runs 13 residues. The CDR3 region is CASSRGEVHEQFF. Here the CDR3 DNA reads TGTGCCAGTAGTAGGGGTGAAGTCCATGAGCAGTTCTTC.

DNA for the CDR3: TGTGCCAGCAGGAACAGTACTACTAATGGCTACACCTTC. Translation: CASRNSTTNGYTF. V and J are TRBV6-5 and TRBJ1-2; D unresolved. The CDR3 consists of 13 residues. V lost 6 bases and J 6 bases, leaving 14 bases between the germline ends. From germline, CDR1 is MNHEY and CDR2 SVGAGI.

This chain connects TRBV3-1 (or the pseudogene TRBV3-2) to TRBJ2-3; no definite D call. Trimming shortened V by 0 bases and J by 1 base, and 5 bases separated the two germline ends. CDR3 length: 14 amino acids. Germline V lookup: CDR1 LGHDT, CDR2 YNNKEL (reference sequence). CDR3 loop: CASSQDIGTDTQYF. As DNA, the CDR3 is TGTGCCAGCAGCCAAGATATAGGCACAGATACGCAGTATTTT.

The chain couples TRBV28 to TRBJ1-4; 9 nucleotides line up with TRBD1. J gave up 8 bases and V 6 bases, and 7 bases lay outside the gene matches. CDR3 length equals 14 residues. The germline V gene encodes CDR1 MDHEN and CDR2 SYDVKM. In DNA, the CDR3 is TGTGCCAGCAGGGCGGGACAGGGTCGGGAAAAACTGTTTTTT. This translates into CASRAGQGREKLFF.

This chain uses TRBV30 with TRBJ1-4, with a possible D match to TRBD1 (5 bases). CDR3 length: 13 amino acids. The germline V and J ends were trimmed by 6 bases and 8 bases, with 16 bases remaining between them. CDR1 and CDR2 from the germline V gene are GTSNPN and SVGIG (reference sequence). For the CDR3, the DNA is TGTGCCTGCATTTACGGGGCGCCAGAAAAACTGTTTTTT. Its translation is CACIYGAPEKLFF.

This clone was counted between two and nine times. The V call is TRBV7-3, the J call TRBJ1-1; D uncertain. CDR3 length: 14 residues. Per the germline V gene, CDR1 is SGHTA and CDR2 is FQGTGA. The V gene lost 0 bases and the J gene lost 4 bases, with 9 bases spanning the gap. The CDR3 nucleotides are TGTGCCAGCAGCTTAACTGGGGAGGGCACTGAAGCTTTCTTT. Its translation is CASSLTGEGTEAFF.

This rearrangement joins TRBV18 to TRBJ2-3; 14 bases align to TRBD2. The CDR3 totals 17 residues. J gave up 6 bases and V 4 bases, and 9 bases lay outside the gene matches. CDR1 is KGHSH and CDR2 is LQKENI in the germline V gene. CDR3 loop: CASSRLGTSGRRDTQYF. In nucleotides, the CDR3 is TGTGCCAGCTCACGACTTGGGACTAGCGGGAGAAGGGATACGCAGTATTTT. Full variable domain (remainder filled in from reference TRBV18 and TRBJ2-3): NAGVMQNPRHLVRRRGQEARLRCSPMKGHSHVYWYRQLPEEGLKFMVYLQKENIIDESGMPKERFSAEFPKEGPSILRIQQVVRGDSAAYFCASSRLGTSGRRDTQYFGPGTRLTVL.

V and J are TRBV7-2 and TRBJ1-5; the D gene is possibly TRBD1 (5 bases). Germline CDR1 is SGHTA and CDR2 is FQGNSA. V was clipped by 5 bases and J by 4 bases, with 15 bases between them. The CDR3 loop spans 15 amino acids. The chain's CDR3 is CASSRGGTSNQPQHF. The CDR3 DNA reads as TGTGCCAGCAGCCGGGGGGGGACCTCGAATCAGCCCCAGCATTTT.

The CDR3 sequence is CASSRDRGSYEQYF. In DNA form, the CDR3 reads TGTGCCAGCAGCCGAGACAGGGGGTCCTACGAGCAGTACTTC. This sequence joins TRBV11-2 and TRBJ2-7; 9 bases are a match to TRBD1. Looked up from germline, CDR1 is SGHAT and CDR2 is FQNNGV. CDR3 length: 14 residues. The ends lost 5 bases at V and 1 base at J; junction bases unmatched: 3.

The chain links TRBV27 to TRBJ1-2, with D perhaps TRBD1 (5 bases). V lost 3 bases and J 4 bases, leaving 12 bases between the germline ends. Germline-derived CDR1 and CDR2 are MNHEY and SMNVEV (reference sequence). The CDR3 length is 14 residues. In DNA form, the CDR3 reads TGTGCCAGCAGTTTGGGGCCGGCGGGCTATGGCTACACCTTC. Translation: CASSLGPAGYGYTF.

V usage is TRBV10-1 and J usage is TRBJ2-2; D is possibly TRBD2 (6 bases). The CDR3 spans 17 residues. The ends were cut back, 2 bases at V and 3 bases at J, with 16 bases in the middle. Germline V CDR1 and CDR2: WNHNN, SYGVQD (reference sequence). CDR3 residues: CASSEPLGGPYTGELFF. The CDR3 DNA reads TGCGCCAGCAGTGAGCCTCTGGGGGGTCCATACACCGGGGAGCTGTTTTTT.

V and J are TRBV7-2 and TRBJ2-1; D is unclear. Trimming removed 2 bases at V and 6 bases at J, with 20 bases between. The CDR3 has 17 residues. Germline-derived CDR1 and CDR2 are SGHTA and FQGNSA. The CDR3 coding sequence is TGTGCCAGCAGCTTAAATCCCGGACCCCCGAGTACCAATGAGCAGTTCTTC. It codes for CASSLNPGPPSTNEQFF. Supplemented by reference TRBV7-2 and TRBJ2-1, the full variable domain reads GAGVSQSPSNKVTEKGKDVELRCDPISGHTALYWYRQSLGQGLEFLIYFQGNSAPDKSGLPSDRFSAERTGGSVSTLTIQRTQQEDSAVYLCASSLNPGPPSTNEQFFGPGTRLTVL.

This clone was seen a handful of times. J is TRBJ2-6 and V is TRBV5-1; TRBD1 is a possible D gene (6 bases). CDR1 and CDR2 from the germline V gene are SGHRS and YFSETQ. The length of the CDR3 is 16 residues. The V end lost 3 bases, the J end lost 0 bases, and 10 bases lay between the germline ends. The CDR3 sequence: CASSSTGTSGANVLTF. Written as DNA, the CDR3 is TGCGCCAGCAGCTCAACAGGGACCTCTGGGGCCAACGTCCTGACTTTC.

In its sample, this clone was seen a few times. This sequence joins TRBV7-9 and TRBJ1-5; the D gene is possibly TRBD1 (5 bases). The V end was cut by 4 bases, the J end by 1 base, with 14 bases between. Germline values: CDR1 SEHNR, CDR2 FQNEAQ (reference sequence). The CDR3 loop spans 16 amino acids. The CDR3 reads CASSSRDGGSNQPQHF. In DNA form, the CDR3 reads TGTGCCAGCAGCTCTCGGGACGGGGGAAGCAATCAGCCCCAGCATTTT.